These 27 T cell receptor beta chains share one sample of origin, sequenced in a study of blood T cell repertoires in COVID-19. Profiled with immunoSEQ multiplex PCR; TCRdb holds only in-frame clones, not every one. The data hold roughly 380,000 clones, with more than 75% observed a single time. The material sequenced was PBMCs or T cells enriched from blood (not recorded which). Source of these receptors: a woman aged 25 to 39 who had recovered from COVID-19.

J is TRBJ2-3 and V is TRBV6-5; 11 positions agree with TRBD2. This CDR3 is built from 14 residues. V shed 6 bases and J 4 bases; nucleotides not matched to a gene: 3. CDR1 is MNHEY and CDR2 is SVGAGI in the germline V gene. DNA of the CDR3: TGTGCCAGCAGGGGACTAGCGGAATCAGATACGCAGTATTTT. Translation: CASRGLAESDTQYF.

The V and J genes are TRBV6-5 and TRBJ1-5; 9 positions agree with TRBD1. Germline V lookup: CDR1 MNHEY, CDR2 SVGAGI. J was trimmed by 6 bases and V by 6 bases; bases with no gene match: 6. This CDR3 is built from 14 residues. The CDR3 protein is CASRGGQGTQPQHF. The CDR3 nucleotides are TGTGCCAGCAGGGGGGGACAGGGTACTCAGCCCCAGCATTTT.

The chain links TRBV19 to TRBJ1-2; 7 positions agree with TRBD1. This CDR3 spans 14 amino acids. V shed 2 bases, J shed 2 bases, and the junction held 2 bases outside the gene matches. Germline V gene sequence: CDR1 LNHDA, CDR2 SQIVND (reference sequence). The CDR3 spells CASSIRGQNYGYTF. DNA of the CDR3: TGTGCCAGTAGTATACGGGGACAGAACTATGGCTACACCTTC.

The V gene is TRBV3-1 (or the pseudogene TRBV3-2), the J gene TRBJ1-2; D is possibly TRBD1 (5 bases). The CDR3 runs to 13 residues. Germline-derived CDR1 and CDR2 are LGHDT and YNNKEL (reference sequence). V lost 0 bases to trimming and J lost 7 bases, with 9 bases between them. Here the CDR3 reads CASSQDRASGYTF. The CDR3 bases are TGTGCCAGCAGCCAAGACAGGGCGAGTGGCTACACCTTC.

The chain's CDR3 is CASSLTSYEQYF. For the CDR3, the DNA is TGTGCCAGCAGTTTAACTTCCTACGAGCAGTACTTC. The chain carries TRBV27 and TRBJ2-7; D is unclear. V shed 2 bases and J shed 1 base, with 3 bases lying between them. Germline-derived CDR1 and CDR2 are MNHEY and SMNVEV (reference sequence). The CDR3 runs to 12 residues.

The rearrangement joins TRBV28 to TRBJ1-6, with D uncertain. V lost 6 bases and J 18 bases, leaving 18 bases between the germline ends. Germline V CDR1 and CDR2: MDHEN, SYDVKM. CDR3 length: 12 residues. In DNA form, the CDR3 reads TGTGCCAGCAGCAAACCTGAAAGGGAGCCCCACTTT. Amino acids: CASSKPEREPHF.

Notes on this clone: The same CDR3 can be traced to other DNA sequences in this sample. V and J are TRBV19 and TRBJ2-7; 11 nucleotides align to TRBD1. V shed 3 bases and J 3 bases; nucleotides not matched to a gene: 1. This CDR3 spans 14 amino acids. Germline V gene data show CDR1 as LNHDA and CDR2 as SQIVND (reference sequence). In DNA, the CDR3 is TGTGCCAGTAGTATCGGGACAGGGGGCTACGAGCAGTACTTC. Its translation: CASSIGTGGYEQYF.

In its sample, this clone was seen once. CDR3 residues: CSVELSPNQPQHF. CDR3 in DNA: TGCAGCGTTGAACTTTCCCCCAATCAGCCCCAGCATTTT. The V call is TRBV29-1, the J call TRBJ1-5; D not resolved. There are 13 residues in the CDR3. Germline CDR1 is SQVTM and CDR2 is ANQGSEA. V gave up 2 bases and J gave up 3 bases, with 8 bases separating them.

The rearrangement links TRBV11-2 to TRBJ1-2; tentative D call: TRBD1 (5 bases). There are 15 residues in the CDR3. The V end lost 2 bases, the J end lost 2 bases, and 12 bases lay between the germline ends. The germline V gene encodes CDR1 SGHAT and CDR2 FQNNGV. CDR3 nucleotide sequence: TGTGCCAGCAGCTTATATGGGGACTTAAACTATGGCTACACCTTC. It translates to CASSLYGDLNYGYTF. Combining the CDR3 with reference TRBV11-2 and TRBJ1-2 gives the whole variable domain EAGVAQSPRYKIIEKRQSVAFWCNPISGHATLYWYQQILGQGPKLLIQFQNNGVVDDSQLPKDRFSAERLKGVDSTLKIQPAKLEDSAVYLCASSLYGDLNYGYTFGSGTRLTVV.

This chain connects TRBV15 to TRBJ2-7; 9 bases map to TRBD1. Per germline, CDR1 LNHNV and CDR2 YYDKDF (reference sequence). The CDR3 extends over 16 amino acids. The trim removed 5 bases at V and 5 bases at J, leaving 13 bases unmatched. The CDR3 DNA sequence: TGTGCCACCAGCCCTGCGTCGGGACAGGGTAGACACGAGCAGTACTTC. Protein sequence: CATSPASGQGRHEQYF.

The genes are TRBV28 and TRBJ1-6, with 7 nucleotides matching TRBD1. The germline V gene has CDR1 MDHEN and CDR2 SYDVKM. V gave up 4 bases and J gave up 5 bases; unmatched junction bases: 11. The length of the CDR3 is 17 residues. The CDR3 coding sequence is TGTGCCAGCAGTTCGCTCTCTGGACAGGCCCATAATTCACCCCTCCACTTT. This translates into CASSSLSGQAHNSPLHF.

As to this clone: Other nucleotide sequences in the sample specify the same CDR3. The J gene is TRBJ1-1, the V gene TRBV7-8; D ambiguous. V was clipped by 1 base and J by 1 base, with 7 bases between them. This CDR3 region has 14 residues. CDR1 and CDR2 from the germline V gene are SGHVS and FQNEAQ. In nucleotides, the CDR3 is TGTGCCAGCAGCTTAGGGTACGGGAACACTGAAGCTTTCTTT. Translated: CASSLGYGNTEAFF.

The CDR3 spells CSVVGRLYNEQFF. The CDR3 DNA sequence: TGCAGCGTTGTAGGGAGACTATACAATGAGCAGTTCTTC. The chain is built from TRBV29-1 and TRBJ2-1, with D perhaps TRBD2 (5 bases). Trimming left V 4 bases short and J 4 bases short, with 11 bases between. Germline V gives CDR1 SQVTM, CDR2 ANQGSEA. There are 13 residues in the CDR3.

This clone was recorded once. The rearrangement joins TRBV7-8 to TRBJ1-1, with D tentatively TRBD1 (5 bases). This CDR3 spans 13 amino acids. The V end lost 3 bases, the J end lost 3 bases, and 8 bases lay between the germline ends. Germline V gene lookup returns CDR1 SGHVS and CDR2 FQNEAQ. CDR3 DNA sequence: TGTGCCAGCAGCTTCGGGGGGGACACTGAAGCTTTCTTT. Translated: CASSFGGDTEAFF.

The chain uses TRBV29-1 and TRBJ2-1, with 12 bases identical to TRBD2. With V trimmed by 7 bases and J by 4 bases, 14 bases remained unmatched. The CDR3 runs 17 residues. In germline, CDR1 is SQVTM, CDR2 ANQGSEA. In DNA form, the CDR3 reads TGCAGCGCGCTGACTAGCGGGAGAGCGTTTGCGTACAATGAGCAGTTCTTC. Translation: CSALTSGRAFAYNEQFF.

CDR3 sequence: CASSGMWEGGNEKLFF. The CDR3 coding sequence is TGTGCCAGCAGCGGGATGTGGGAGGGAGGTAATGAAAAACTGTTTTTT. The rearrangement uses TRBV7-8 and TRBJ1-4; D is uncertain. V lost 5 bases and J 4 bases, leaving 17 bases between the germline ends. The CDR3 extends over 16 amino acids. Germline-derived CDR1 and CDR2 are SGHVS and FQNEAQ.

The chain uses TRBV9 and TRBJ1-3, with TRBD1 matching 9 bases. This CDR3 contains 15 residues. Germline assignment: CDR1 SGDLS and CDR2 YYNGEE. Losses at the gene ends were 4 bases for V and 2 bases for J; bases not matched to a gene: 4. DNA for the CDR3: TGTGCCAGCAGCAACACAGGGGGCACTGGAAACACCATATATTTT. Its protein is CASSNTGGTGNTIYF.

This chain joins TRBV5-5 and TRBJ2-3; 9 bases match TRBD1. V dropped 0 bases and J dropped 6; count of bases not matched to a gene: 2. The CDR3 sequence is 14 residues long. CDR1 SGHKS and CDR2 YYEKEE come from the germline V gene (reference sequence). The CDR3 bases are TGTGCCAGCAGCTTGGGACAGGGGGGCGATACGCAGTATTTT. It specifies CASSLGQGGDTQYF.

The table lists this clone with a count of one. The chain couples TRBV11-2 to TRBJ1-6; D might be TRBD1 (6 bases). The CDR3 has 18 residues. Trimming pared 4 bases from V and 5 bases from J, leaving 21 bases between. Germline CDR1 is SGHAT and CDR2 is FQNNGV. The CDR3 protein is CASSSQLGGRRDNSPLHF. The CDR3 coding sequence is TGTGCCAGCAGCTCCCAACTCGGGGGGCGCAGGGATAATTCACCCCTCCACTTT.

V usage is TRBV13 and J usage is TRBJ1-6; tentatively, D is TRBD1 (5 bases). The CDR3 contains 15 residues. Germline V gene sequence: CDR1 PRHDT, CDR2 FYEKMQ (reference sequence). V was trimmed by 3 bases and J by 5 bases, leaving 11 bases between them. CDR3 sequence (DNA): TGTGCCAGCAGCTTGGGTGACAGAAATAATTCACCCCTCCACTTT. This sequence encodes CASSLGDRNNSPLHF. Complete variable domain (other parts from reference TRBV13 and TRBJ1-6): AAGVIQSPRHLIKEKRETATLKCYPIPRHDTVYWYQQGPGQDPQFLISFYEKMQSDKGSIPDRFSAQQFSDYHSELNMSSLELGDSALYFCASSLGDRNNSPLHFGNGTRLTVT.

This clone showed up just once. V gene TRBV19 combines with J gene TRBJ1-2; TRBD1 matches 7 bases. CDR1 is LNHDA and CDR2 is SQIVND in the germline V gene (reference sequence). CDR3 length equals 16 residues. The V segment lost 5 bases and the J segment 2 bases; nucleotides outside the gene matches: 11. The CDR3 coding sequence is TGTGCCAGTAGTCCGGGGACAGAGCGACAAAACTATGGCTACACCTTC. It yields the protein CASSPGTERQNYGYTF.

The rearrangement links TRBV2 to TRBJ1-1; D possibly corresponds to TRBD1 (5 bases). This CDR3 has 14 amino acids. Trimming took 6 bases from V and 0 from J, leaving 11 bases between them. The germline V gene encodes CDR1 SNHLY and CDR2 FYNNEI. CDR3 nucleotides: TGTGCCAGCAGCCCCAGGGCTCTGAACACTGAAGCTTTCTTT. Translation: CASSPRALNTEAFF.

The CDR3 DNA sequence: TGCGCCAGCAGAAAGACAGGGGTTTCCTATGGCTACACCTTC. As protein: CASRKTGVSYGYTF. This chain joins TRBV5-1 and TRBJ1-2; TRBD1 matches at 8 bases. J gave up 4 bases and V 5 bases, and 7 bases lay outside the gene matches. Germline assignment: CDR1 SGHRS and CDR2 YFSETQ. This CDR3 contains 14 residues.

V usage is TRBV28 and J usage is TRBJ1-1; D is perhaps TRBD1 (5 bases). CDR1 and CDR2 (germline): MDHEN, SYDVKM. This CDR3 is built from 14 residues. Trimming took 5 bases from V and 8 from J, leaving 18 bases between them. CDR3 bases: TGTGCCAGCAGTCTCCTGGCGTTGGGGCCCGAAGCTTTCTTT. Protein product: CASSLLALGPEAFF.

The chain recombines TRBV7-8 with TRBJ1-2; D might be TRBD1 (5 bases). V was cut by 1 base and J by 0 bases, with 12 bases left in between. CDR3 length equals 16 residues. Germline V lookup: CDR1 SGHVS, CDR2 FQNEAQ. The CDR3 here is CASSLVQGSSNYGYTF. In DNA form, the CDR3 reads TGTGCCAGCAGCTTAGTTCAGGGATCATCTAACTATGGCTACACCTTC.

The chain has TRBV18 and TRBJ2-5; D remains unclear. Trimming removed 3 bases at V and 5 bases at J, with 7 bases between. The CDR3 is made up of 12 amino acids. Germline loops: CDR1 KGHSH, CDR2 LQKENI. The CDR3 nucleotides read TGTGCCAGCTCACCCCGACTGGAGACCCAGTACTTC. Protein: CASSPRLETQYF.

This chain connects TRBV4-1 to TRBJ2-3, with unresolved D. Looked up from germline, CDR1 is MGHRA and CDR2 is YSYEKL. V was shortened by 0 bases and J by 2 bases, with 15 bases between the two germline ends. The CDR3 length is 17 residues. The chain's CDR3 is CASSQDSSKIVTDTQYF. CDR3 in DNA: TGCGCCAGCAGCCAAGATTCTTCGAAAATAGTCACAGATACGCAGTATTTT.